A single count supports the clone carrying this TCR beta chain. Its antigen is not identified. This record comes from a study of T-cell memory formation after mild COVID-19. General study points: Researchers could not confirm that second-wave clones peaking on day 37 targeted SARS-CoV-2. Mainly in CM and EM were contracting CD4+ clones; CD8+ were in EMRA. There were some responding clones in pre-infection memory, which suggested that cross-reactive memory had joined.

Barcoded TCR alpha and TCR beta cDNA libraries with UMIs came from 5'RACE using constant-segment primers. From the 5' RACE reads, TCRdb called clonotypes with MiXCR, one entry per CDR3 protein. The data show fewer than 450,000 distinct CDR3 sequences, 20% to 25% seen once. Unmatched junction bases numbered 8, after V lost 0 bases and J lost 0 bases. The CDR3 has 18 residues. The germline gives CDR1 LNHNV, CDR2 YYDKDF (reference sequence). Sequenced material: PBMCs or a T cell subset sorted from them (not recorded which). The source of this sequence is an adult woman who had mild COVID-19 (a few samples of this study predate the infection). Cell type and time point are not known. The genes are TRBV15 and TRBJ2-3; 8 bases line up with TRBD2. DNA of the CDR3: TGTGCCACCAGCAGAGACCGACTAGCGCAGATAAGCACAGATACGCAGTATTTT. Its translation is CATSRDRLAQISTDTQYF.